The source of this T cell receptor beta chain is a study of identical twins. V was pared by 5 bases and J by 7 bases, with 18 bases between. Germline V gene sequence: CDR1 WSHSY, CDR2 SAAADI. This CDR3 has 15 residues. A single record per CDR3 protein comes from TCRdb applying MiXCR to the 5' RACE reads. The data show roughly 220,000 distinct CDR3 sequences, 6.5% seen once. This clonotype was seen only a few times. The sample also formed part of further work on T cells expressing NK-cell markers. From that second work: The study sequenced eight donors, seven HCMV-seropositive and one seronegative. HCMV specificity of expanded NKG2C+ T cell clones remained unclear.

Sequenced input: CD8+ T cells sorted from blood. The TCR comes from a woman under 30 in good health. The V call is TRBV10-2, the J call TRBJ2-1; D not certain. The DNA for the CDR3 is TGCGCCAGCAGTCCATACCTTTCTACCAGGAATGAGCAGTTCTTC. It encodes CASSPYLSTRNEQFF.